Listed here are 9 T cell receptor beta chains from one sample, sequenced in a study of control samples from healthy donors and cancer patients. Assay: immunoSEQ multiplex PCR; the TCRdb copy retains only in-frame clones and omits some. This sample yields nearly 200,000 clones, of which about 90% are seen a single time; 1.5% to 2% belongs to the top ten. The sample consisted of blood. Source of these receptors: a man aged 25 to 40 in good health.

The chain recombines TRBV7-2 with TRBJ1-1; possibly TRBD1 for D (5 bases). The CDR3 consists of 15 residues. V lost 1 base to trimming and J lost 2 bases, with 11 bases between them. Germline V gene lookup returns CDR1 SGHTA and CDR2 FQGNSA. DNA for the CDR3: TGTGCCAGCAGCTTAGGTCTGGGGCTCAACACTGAAGCTTTCTTT. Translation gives CASSLGLGLNTEAFF.

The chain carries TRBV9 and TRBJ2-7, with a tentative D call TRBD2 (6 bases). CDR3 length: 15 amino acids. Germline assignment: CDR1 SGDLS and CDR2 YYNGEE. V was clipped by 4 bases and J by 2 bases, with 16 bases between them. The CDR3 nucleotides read TGTGCCAGCAGCCCTTACGGGACTTCAACCTACGAGCAGTACTTC. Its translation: CASSPYGTSTYEQYF. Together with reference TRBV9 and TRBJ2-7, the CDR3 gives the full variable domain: DSGVTQTPKHLITATGQRVTLRCSPRSGDLSVYWYQQSLDQGLQFLIQYYNGEERAKGNILERFSAQQFPDLHSELNLSSLELGDSALYFCASSPYGTSTYEQYFGPGTRLTVT.

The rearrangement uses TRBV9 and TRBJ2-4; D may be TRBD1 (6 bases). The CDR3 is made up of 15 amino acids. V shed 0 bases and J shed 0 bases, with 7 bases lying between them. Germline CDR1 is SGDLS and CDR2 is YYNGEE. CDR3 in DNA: TGTGCCAGCAGCGTAGAGGGGGTAGCCAAAAACATTCAGTACTTC. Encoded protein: CASSVEGVAKNIQYF.

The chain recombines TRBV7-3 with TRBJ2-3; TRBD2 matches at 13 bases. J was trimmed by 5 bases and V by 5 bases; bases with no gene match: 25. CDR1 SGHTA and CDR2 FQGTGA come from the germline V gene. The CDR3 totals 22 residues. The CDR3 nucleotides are TGTGCCAGCAGCCCCCGGACTAGCGGGGGCCCAGCATCCTCCTCCCGAGTAGATACGCAGTATTTT. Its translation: CASSPRTSGGPASSSRVDTQYF.

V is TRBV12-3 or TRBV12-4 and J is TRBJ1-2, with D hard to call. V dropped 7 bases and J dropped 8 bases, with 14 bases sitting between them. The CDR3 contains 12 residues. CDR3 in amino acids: CASTLQSRGYTF. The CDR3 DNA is TGTGCCAGCACCCTCCAGAGTCGAGGCTACACCTTC.

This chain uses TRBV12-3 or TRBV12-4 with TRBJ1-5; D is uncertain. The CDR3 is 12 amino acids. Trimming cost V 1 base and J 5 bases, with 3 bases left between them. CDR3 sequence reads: CASSLGYQPQHF. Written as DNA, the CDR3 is TGTGCCAGCAGTTTAGGGTATCAGCCCCAGCATTTT.

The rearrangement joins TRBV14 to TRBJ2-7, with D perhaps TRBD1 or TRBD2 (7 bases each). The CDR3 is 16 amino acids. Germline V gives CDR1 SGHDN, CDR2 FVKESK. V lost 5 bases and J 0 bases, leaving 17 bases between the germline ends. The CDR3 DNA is TGTGCCAGCAGCTACCGTCCAGGGGGGGTCTCCTACGAGCAGTACTTC. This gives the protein CASSYRPGGVSYEQYF.

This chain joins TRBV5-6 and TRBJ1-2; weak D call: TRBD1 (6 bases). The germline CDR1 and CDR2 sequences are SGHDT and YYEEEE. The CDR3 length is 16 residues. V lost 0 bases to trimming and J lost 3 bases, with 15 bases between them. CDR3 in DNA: TGTGCCAGCAGCTTGGTCGCCCGGGGGCGCGACTATGGCTACACCTTC. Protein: CASSLVARGRDYGYTF.

The CDR3 reads CASSSRDSNYGYTF. CDR3 sequence (DNA): TGCGCCAGCAGCTCCCGGGACTCTAACTATGGCTACACCTTC. The J gene is TRBJ1-2, the V gene TRBV5-1; a weak D match, TRBD1 (5 bases). CDR3 length: 14 amino acids. Germline CDR1 reads SGHRS; CDR2 reads YFSETQ. V shed 3 bases and J shed 0 bases, with 9 bases lying between them.